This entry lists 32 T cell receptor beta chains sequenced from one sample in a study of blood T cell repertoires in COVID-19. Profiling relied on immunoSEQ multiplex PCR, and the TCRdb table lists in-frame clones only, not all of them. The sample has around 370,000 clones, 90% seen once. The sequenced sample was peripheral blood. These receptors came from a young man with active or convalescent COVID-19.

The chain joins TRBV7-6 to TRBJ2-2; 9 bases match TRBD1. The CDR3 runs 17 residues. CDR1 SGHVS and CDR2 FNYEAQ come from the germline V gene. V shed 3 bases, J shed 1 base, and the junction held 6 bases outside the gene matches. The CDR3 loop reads CASSFDPDRGNTGELFF. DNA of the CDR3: TGTGCCAGCAGCTTCGACCCGGACAGGGGGAACACCGGGGAGCTGTTTTTT.

In DNA form, the CDR3 reads TGCGCCAGCAGCGCCCAGGGACAGGCTGAAGCTTTCTTT. Its translation: CASSAQGQAEAFF. This chain joins TRBV4-3 and TRBJ1-1, with 8 positions matching TRBD1. The CDR3 has 13 residues. Germline V lookup: CDR1 LGHNA, CDR2 YSLEER. J gave up 6 bases and V 5 bases, and 5 bases lay outside the gene matches.

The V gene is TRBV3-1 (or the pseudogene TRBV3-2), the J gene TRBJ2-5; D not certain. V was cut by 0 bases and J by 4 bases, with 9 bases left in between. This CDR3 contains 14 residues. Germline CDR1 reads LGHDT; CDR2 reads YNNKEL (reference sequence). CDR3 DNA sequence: TGTGCCAGCAGCCAAGATCTCTCCGGAGAGACCCAGTACTTC. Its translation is CASSQDLSGETQYF.

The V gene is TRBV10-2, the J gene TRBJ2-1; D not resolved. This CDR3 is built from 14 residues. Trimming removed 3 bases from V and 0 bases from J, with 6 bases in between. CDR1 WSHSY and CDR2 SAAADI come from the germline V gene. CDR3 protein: CASSEYSSYNEQFF. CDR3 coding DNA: TGCGCCAGCAGTGAATATAGCTCCTACAATGAGCAGTTCTTC.

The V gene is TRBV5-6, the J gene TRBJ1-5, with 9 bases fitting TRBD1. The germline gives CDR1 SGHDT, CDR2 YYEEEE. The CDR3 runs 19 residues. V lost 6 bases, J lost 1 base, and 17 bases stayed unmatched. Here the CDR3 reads CASTLGGTGTGVSNQPQHF. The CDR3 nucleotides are TGTGCCAGCACCCTTGGGGGGACAGGGACAGGAGTGAGCAATCAGCCCCAGCATTTT. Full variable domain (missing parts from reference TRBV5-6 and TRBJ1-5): DAGVTQSPTHLIKTRGQQVTLRCSPKSGHDTVSWYQQALGQGPQFIFQYYEEEERQRGNFPDRFSGHQFPNYSSELNVNALLLGDSALYLCASTLGGTGTGVSNQPQHFGDGTRLSIL.

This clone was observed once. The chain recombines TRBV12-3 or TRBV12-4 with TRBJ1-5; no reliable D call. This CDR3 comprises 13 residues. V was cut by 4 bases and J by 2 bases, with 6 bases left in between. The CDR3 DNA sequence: TGTGCCAGCAGTTGGTCAGGCAATCAGCCCCAGCATTTT. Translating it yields CASSWSGNQPQHF.

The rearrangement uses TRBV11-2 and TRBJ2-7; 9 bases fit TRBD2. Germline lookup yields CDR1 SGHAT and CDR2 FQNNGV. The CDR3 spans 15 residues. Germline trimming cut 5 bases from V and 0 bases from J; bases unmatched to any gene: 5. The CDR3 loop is CASSPGGRASYEQYF. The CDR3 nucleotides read TGTGCCAGCAGCCCTGGCGGGAGGGCCTCCTACGAGCAGTACTTC.

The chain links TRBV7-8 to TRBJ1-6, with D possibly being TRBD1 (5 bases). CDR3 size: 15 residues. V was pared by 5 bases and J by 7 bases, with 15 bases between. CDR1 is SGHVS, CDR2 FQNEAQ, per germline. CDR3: CASSPVRVGNSPLHF. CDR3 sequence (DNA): TGTGCCAGCAGCCCAGTCAGGGTGGGGAATTCACCCCTCCACTTT.

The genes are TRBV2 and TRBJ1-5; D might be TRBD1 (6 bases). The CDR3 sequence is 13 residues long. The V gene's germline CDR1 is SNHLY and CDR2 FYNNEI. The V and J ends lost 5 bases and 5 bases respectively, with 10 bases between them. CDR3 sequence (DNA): TGTGCCAGCAGTACACAGGGTGATCAGCCCCAGCATTTT. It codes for CASSTQGDQPQHF.

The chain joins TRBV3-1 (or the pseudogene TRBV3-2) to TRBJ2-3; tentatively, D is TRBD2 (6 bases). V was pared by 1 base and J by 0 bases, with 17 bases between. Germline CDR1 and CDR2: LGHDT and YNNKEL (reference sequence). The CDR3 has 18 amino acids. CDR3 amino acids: CASSQVAAGYASTDTQYF. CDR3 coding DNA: TGTGCCAGCAGCCAAGTAGCGGCGGGATATGCTAGCACAGATACGCAGTATTTT.

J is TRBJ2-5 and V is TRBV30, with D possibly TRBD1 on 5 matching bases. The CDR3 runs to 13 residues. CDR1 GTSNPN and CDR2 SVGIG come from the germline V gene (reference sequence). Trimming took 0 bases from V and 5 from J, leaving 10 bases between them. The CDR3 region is CAWSVQGLETQYF. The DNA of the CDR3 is TGTGCCTGGAGTGTGCAGGGTTTGGAGACCCAGTACTTC.

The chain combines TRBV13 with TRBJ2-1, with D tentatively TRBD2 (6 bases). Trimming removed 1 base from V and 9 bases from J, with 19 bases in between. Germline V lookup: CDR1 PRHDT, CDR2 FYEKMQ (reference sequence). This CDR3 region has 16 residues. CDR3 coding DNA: TGTGCCAGCAGCTTAGATCTCGGACTATCGGCAGCTGAGCAGTTCTTC. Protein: CASSLDLGLSAAEQFF.

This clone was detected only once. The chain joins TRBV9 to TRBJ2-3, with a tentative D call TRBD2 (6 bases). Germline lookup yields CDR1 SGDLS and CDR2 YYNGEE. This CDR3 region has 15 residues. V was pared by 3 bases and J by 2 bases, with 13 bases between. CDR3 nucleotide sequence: TGTGCCAGCAGCGCCGGACGGGGGTCCACAGATACGCAGTATTTT. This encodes CASSAGRGSTDTQYF.

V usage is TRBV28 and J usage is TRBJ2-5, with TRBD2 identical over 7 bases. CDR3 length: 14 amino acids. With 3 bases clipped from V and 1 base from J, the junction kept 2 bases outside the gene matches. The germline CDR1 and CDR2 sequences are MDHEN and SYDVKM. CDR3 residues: CASSFRTSQETQYF. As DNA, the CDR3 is TGTGCCAGCAGTTTCAGGACTAGCCAAGAGACCCAGTACTTC.

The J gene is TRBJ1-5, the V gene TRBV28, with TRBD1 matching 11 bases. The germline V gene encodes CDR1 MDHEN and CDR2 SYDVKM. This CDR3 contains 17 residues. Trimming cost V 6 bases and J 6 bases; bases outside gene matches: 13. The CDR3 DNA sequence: TGTGCCAGCAGAATCTGGACAGGGGGCGACCCGTCTCAGCCCCAGCATTTT. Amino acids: CASRIWTGGDPSQPQHF.

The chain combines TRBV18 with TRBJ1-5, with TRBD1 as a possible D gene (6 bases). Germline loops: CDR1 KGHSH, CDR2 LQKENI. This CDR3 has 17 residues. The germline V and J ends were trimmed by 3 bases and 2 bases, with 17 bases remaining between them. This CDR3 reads CASSPTAGAQGNQPQHF. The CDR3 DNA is TGTGCCAGCTCACCCACCGCAGGGGCGCAGGGCAATCAGCCCCAGCATTTT.

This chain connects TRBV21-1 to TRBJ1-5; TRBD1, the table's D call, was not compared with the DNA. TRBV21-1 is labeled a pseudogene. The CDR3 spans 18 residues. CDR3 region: CASSQNGGQGRLVQPQHF. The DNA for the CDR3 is TGTGCCAGCAGCCAGAATGGGGGACAGGGGCGGTTAGTCCAGCCCCAGCATTTT.

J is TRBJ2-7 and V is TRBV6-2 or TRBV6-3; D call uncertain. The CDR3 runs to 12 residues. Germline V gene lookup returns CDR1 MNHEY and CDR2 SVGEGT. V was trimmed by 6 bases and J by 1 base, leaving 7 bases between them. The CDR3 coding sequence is TGTGCCAGCAGCCCTTCTTCCTACGAGCAGTACTTC. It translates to CASSPSSYEQYF.

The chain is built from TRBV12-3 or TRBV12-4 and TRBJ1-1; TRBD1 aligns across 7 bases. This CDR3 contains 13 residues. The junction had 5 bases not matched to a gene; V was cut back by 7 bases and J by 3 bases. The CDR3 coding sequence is TGTGCCAGCACCAGACAGGGCCACACTGAAGCTTTCTTT. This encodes CASTRQGHTEAFF.

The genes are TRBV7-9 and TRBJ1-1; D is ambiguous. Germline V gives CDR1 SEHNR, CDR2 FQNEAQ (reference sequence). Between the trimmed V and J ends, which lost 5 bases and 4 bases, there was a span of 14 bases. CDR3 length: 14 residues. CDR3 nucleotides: TGTGCCAGCAGCCACGGTGTAGAAACCACTGAAGCTTTCTTT. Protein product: CASSHGVETTEAFF.

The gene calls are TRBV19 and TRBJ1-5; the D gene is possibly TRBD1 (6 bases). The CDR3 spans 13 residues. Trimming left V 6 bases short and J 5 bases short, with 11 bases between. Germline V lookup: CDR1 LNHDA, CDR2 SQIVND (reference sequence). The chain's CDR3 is CASSPRGDQPQHF. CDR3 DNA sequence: TGTGCCAGTAGCCCCAGGGGTGATCAGCCCCAGCATTTT.

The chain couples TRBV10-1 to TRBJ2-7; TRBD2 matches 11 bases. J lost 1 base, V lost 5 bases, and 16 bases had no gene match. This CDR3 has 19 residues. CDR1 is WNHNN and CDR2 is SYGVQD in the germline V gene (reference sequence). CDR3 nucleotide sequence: TGCGCCAGCAGTAAGACAGGGGATAGCGGGAGGGCCTCTTCCTACGAGCAGTACTTC. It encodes CASSKTGDSGRASSYEQYF.

CDR3 in amino acids: CASSRASGEKLFF. The CDR3 nucleotides are TGTGCCAGCAGCCGCGCCAGCGGTGAAAAACTGTTTTTT. This sequence joins TRBV11-3 and TRBJ1-4, with D hard to call. This CDR3 spans 13 amino acids. V dropped 5 bases and J dropped 7 bases, with 11 bases sitting between them. Germline values: CDR1 SGHNT, CDR2 YENEEA.

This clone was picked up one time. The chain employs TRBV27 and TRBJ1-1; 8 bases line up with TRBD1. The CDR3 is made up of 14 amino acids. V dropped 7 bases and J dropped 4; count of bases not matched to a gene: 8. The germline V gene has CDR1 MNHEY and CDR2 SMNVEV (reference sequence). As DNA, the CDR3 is TGTGCCAGCAAACAGGGGGGGCGGGTCACTGAAGCTTTCTTT. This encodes CASKQGGRVTEAFF.

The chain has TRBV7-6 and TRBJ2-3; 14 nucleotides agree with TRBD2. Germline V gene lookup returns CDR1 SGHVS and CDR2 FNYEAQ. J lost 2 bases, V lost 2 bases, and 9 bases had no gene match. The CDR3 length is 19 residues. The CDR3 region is CASSLFGTSGGLNTDTQYF. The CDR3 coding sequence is TGTGCCAGCAGCTTATTTGGGACTAGCGGGGGCCTTAACACAGATACGCAGTATTTT.

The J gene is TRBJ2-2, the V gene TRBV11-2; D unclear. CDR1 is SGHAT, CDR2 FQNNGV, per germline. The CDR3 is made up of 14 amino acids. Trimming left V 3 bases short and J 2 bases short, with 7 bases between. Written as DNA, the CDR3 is TGTGCCAGCAGCTTTTCGGTTAACACCGGGGAGCTGTTTTTT. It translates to CASSFSVNTGELFF.

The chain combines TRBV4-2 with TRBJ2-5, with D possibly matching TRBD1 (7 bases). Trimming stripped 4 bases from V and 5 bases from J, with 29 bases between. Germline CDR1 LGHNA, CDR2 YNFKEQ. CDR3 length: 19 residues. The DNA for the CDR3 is TGTGCCAGCAGCCGGAGCCTGGGCGCGGGGACAGAGGCTCGGGAGACCCAGTACTTC. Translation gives CASSRSLGAGTEARETQYF.

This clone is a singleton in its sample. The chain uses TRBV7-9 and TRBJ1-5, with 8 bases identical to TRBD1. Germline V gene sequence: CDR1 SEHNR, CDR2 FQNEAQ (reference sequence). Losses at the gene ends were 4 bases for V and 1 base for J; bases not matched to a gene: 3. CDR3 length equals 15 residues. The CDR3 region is CASSSDRESNQPQHF. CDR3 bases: TGTGCCAGCAGCTCGGACAGGGAAAGCAATCAGCCCCAGCATTTT.

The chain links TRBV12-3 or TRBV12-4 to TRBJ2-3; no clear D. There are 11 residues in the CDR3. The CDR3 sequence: CAPRDTDTQYF. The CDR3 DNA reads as TGTGCGCCTAGAGACACAGATACGCAGTATTTT.

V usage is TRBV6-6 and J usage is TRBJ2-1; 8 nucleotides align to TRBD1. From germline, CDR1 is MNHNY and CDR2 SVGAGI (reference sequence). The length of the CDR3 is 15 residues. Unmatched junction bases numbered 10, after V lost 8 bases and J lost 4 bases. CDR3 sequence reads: CASGLDRGGYNEQFF. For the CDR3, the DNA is TGTGCCAGCGGGCTCGACAGGGGTGGGTACAATGAGCAGTTCTTC.

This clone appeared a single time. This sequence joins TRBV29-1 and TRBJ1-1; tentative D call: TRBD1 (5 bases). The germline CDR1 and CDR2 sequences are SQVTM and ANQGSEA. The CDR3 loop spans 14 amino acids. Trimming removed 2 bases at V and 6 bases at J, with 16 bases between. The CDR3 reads CSVEYAPGSPEAFF. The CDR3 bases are TGCAGCGTTGAATATGCCCCAGGGTCCCCTGAAGCTTTCTTT. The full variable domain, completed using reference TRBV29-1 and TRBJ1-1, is SAVISQKPSRDICQRGTSLTIQCQVDSQVTMMFWYRQQPGQSLTLIATANQGSEATYESGFVIDKFPISRPNLTFSTLTVSNMSPEDSSIYLCSVEYAPGSPEAFFGQGTRLTVV.

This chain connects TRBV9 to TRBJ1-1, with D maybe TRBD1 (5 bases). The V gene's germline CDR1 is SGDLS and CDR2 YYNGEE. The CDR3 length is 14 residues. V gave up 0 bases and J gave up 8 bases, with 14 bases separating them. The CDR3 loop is CASSVGISGAEAFF. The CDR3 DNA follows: TGTGCCAGCAGCGTAGGAATTAGTGGGGCAGAAGCTTTCTTT. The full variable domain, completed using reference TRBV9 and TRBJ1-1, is DSGVTQTPKHLITATGQRVTLRCSPRSGDLSVYWYQQSLDQGLQFLIQYYNGEERAKGNILERFSAQQFPDLHSELNLSSLELGDSALYFCASSVGISGAEAFFGQGTRLTVV.